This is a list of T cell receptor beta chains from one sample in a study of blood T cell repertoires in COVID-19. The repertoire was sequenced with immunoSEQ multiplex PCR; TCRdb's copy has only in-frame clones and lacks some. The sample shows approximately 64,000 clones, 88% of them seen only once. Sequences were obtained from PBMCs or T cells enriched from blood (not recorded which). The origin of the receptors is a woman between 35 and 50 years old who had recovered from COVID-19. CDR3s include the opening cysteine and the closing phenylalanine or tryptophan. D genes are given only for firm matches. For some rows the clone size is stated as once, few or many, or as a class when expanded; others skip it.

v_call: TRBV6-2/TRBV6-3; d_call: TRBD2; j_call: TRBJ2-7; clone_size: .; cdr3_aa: CASSILAGAYEQYF; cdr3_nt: TGTGCCAGCAGTATCCTAGCGGGGGCCTACGAGCAGTACTTC
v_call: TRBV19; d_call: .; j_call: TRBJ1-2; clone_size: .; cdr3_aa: CASSMNSRDYGYTF; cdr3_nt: TGTGCCAGTAGTATGAATTCCAGGGACTATGGCTACACCTTC
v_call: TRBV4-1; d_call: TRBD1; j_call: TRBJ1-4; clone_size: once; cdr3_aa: CASSQTGGANEKLFF; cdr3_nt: TGCGCCAGCAGCCAAACAGGGGGGGCTAATGAAAAACTGTTTTTT
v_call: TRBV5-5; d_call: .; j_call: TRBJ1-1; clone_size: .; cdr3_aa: CASSLSWGVTEAFF; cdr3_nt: TGTGCCAGCAGCTTGAGCTGGGGGGTAACTGAAGCTTTCTTT
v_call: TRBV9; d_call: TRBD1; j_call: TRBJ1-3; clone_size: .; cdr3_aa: CASSVGVRQGVSGNTIYF; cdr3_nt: TGTGCCAGCAGCGTAGGTGTGAGACAGGGGGTTTCTGGAAACACCATATATTTT
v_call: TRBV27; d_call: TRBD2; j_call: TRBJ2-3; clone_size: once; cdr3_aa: CASSPIGTSGSMDTQYF; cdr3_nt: TGTGCCAGCAGTCCTATTGGGACTAGCGGAAGTATGGATACGCAGTATTTT
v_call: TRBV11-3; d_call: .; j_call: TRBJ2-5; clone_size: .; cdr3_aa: CASSLSIQETQYF; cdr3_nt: TGTGCCAGCAGCTTAAGTATCCAGGAGACCCAGTACTTC
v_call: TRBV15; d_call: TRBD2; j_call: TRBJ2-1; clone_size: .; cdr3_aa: CATSGRTSGSYNEQFF; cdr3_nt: TGTGCCACCAGCGGCAGGACTAGCGGTTCTTACAATGAGCAGTTCTTC
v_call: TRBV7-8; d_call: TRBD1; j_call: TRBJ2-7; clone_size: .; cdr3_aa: CASSNRDRVREQYF; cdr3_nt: TGTGCCAGCAGCAACCGGGACAGGGTGCGCGAGCAGTACTTC
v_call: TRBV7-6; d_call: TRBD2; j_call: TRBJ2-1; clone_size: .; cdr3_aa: CASSQGLAGGRGGEQFF; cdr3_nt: TGTGCCAGCAGCCAGGGACTAGCGGGGGGTCGTGGCGGGGAGCAGTTCTTC
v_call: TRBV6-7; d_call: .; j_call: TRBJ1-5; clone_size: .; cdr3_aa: CASSFGAGKRPSRSNQPQHF; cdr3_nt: TGTGCCAGCAGTTTCGGGGCGGGGAAACGACCCAGTCGTAGCAATCAGCCCCAGCATTTT
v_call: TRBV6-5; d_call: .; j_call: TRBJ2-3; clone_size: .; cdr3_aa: CATRYRESQYF; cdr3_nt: TGTGCCACCCGATATCGGGAGTCGCAGTATTTT
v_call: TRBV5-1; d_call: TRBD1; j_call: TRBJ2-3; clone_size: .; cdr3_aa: CASSRQGWADTQYF; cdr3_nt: TGCGCCAGCAGCCGACAGGGTTGGGCAGATACGCAGTATTTT
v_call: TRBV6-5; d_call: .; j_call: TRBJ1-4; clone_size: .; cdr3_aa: CASSSTAGRPEKLFF; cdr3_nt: TGTGCCAGCAGTTCTACAGCGGGACGGCCTGAAAAACTGTTTTTT
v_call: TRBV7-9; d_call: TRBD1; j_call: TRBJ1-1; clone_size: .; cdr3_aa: CASSFGQGSTEAFF; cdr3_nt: TGTGCCAGCAGCTTTGGACAGGGGTCCACTGAAGCTTTCTTT
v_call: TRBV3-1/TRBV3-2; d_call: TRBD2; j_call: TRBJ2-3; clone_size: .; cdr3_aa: CASSQSIGTSGTDTQYF; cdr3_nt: TGTGCCAGCAGCCAATCTATTGGGACTAGCGGGACAGATACGCAGTATTTT
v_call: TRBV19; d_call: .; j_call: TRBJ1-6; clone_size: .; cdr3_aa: CASTPRPEGNSPLHF; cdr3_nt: TGTGCCAGTACCCCACGACCGGAGGGTAATTCACCCCTCCACTTT
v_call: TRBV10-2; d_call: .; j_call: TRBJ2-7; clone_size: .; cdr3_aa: CASSEFGLAGSEQYF; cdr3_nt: TGCGCCAGCAGTGAATTCGGGCTAGCAGGATCCGAGCAGTACTTC
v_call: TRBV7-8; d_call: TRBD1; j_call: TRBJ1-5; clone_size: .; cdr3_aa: CASSLGQGLNQPQHF; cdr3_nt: TGTGCCAGCAGCTTAGGACAGGGCCTCAATCAGCCCCAGCATTTT
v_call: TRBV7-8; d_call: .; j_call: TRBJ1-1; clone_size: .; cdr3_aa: CASSLEELGQPFAAFF; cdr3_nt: TGTGCCAGCAGCTTAGAGGAGTTAGGACAGCCATTTGCAGCTTTCTTT
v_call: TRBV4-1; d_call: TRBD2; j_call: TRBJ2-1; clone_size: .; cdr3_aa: CASSRGTSGGHSSYNEQFF; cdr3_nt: TGCGCCAGCAGCCGCGGGACTAGCGGGGGCCACAGCTCCTACAATGAGCAGTTCTTC
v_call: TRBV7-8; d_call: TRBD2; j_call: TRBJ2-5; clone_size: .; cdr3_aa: CASSLDAPLAGGRETQYF; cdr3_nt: TGTGCCAGCAGCTTAGACGCCCCCCTAGCGGGGGGGCGAGAGACCCAGTACTTC
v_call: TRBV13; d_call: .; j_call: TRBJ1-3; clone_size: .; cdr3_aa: CASSFPRGSGNTIYF; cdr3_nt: TGTGCCAGCAGCTTCCCCCGGGGGTCTGGAAACACCATATATTTT
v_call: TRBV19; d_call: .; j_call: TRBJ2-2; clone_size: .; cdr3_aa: CASTTGLVNTGELFF; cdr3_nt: TGTGCCAGTACCACGGGACTCGTGAACACCGGGGAGCTGTTTTTT
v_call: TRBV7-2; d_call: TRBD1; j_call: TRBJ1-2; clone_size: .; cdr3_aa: CASSHPGQSFYGYTF; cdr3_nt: TGTGCCAGCAGCCACCCGGGACAGAGTTTTTACGGCTACACCTTC
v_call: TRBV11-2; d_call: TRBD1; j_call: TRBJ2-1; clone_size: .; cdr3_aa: CASSLVTVTGVYNEQFF; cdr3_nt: TGTGCCAGCAGCTTAGTGACGGTGACAGGGGTCTACAATGAGCAGTTCTTC
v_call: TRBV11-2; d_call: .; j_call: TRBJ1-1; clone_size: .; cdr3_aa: CASSPGVNTEAFF; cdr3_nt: TGTGCCAGCAGCCCAGGGGTGAACACTGAAGCTTTCTTT
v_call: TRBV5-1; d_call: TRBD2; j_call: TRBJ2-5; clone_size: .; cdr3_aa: CASSSTGGPSVGETQYF; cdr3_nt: TGCGCCAGCAGCTCCACGGGGGGGCCAAGTGTAGGGGAGACCCAGTACTTC
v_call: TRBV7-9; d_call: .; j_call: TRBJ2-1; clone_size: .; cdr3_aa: CASSLHGNEQFF; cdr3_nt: TGTGCCAGCAGCTTACACGGTAATGAGCAGTTCTTC
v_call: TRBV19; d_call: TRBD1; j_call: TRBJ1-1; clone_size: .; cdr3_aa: CASSTGQGNTEAFF; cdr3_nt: TGTGCCAGTAGTACTGGACAGGGGAACACTGAAGCTTTCTTT
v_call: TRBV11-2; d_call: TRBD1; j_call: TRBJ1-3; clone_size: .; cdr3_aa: CASRPNRGSGNTIYF; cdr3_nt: TGTGCCAGCAGGCCAAACAGGGGCTCTGGAAACACCATATATTTT
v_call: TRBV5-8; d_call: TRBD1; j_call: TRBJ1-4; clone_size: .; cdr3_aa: CASSSTPPGQGLFF; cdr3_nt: TGTGCCAGCAGCTCGACCCCCCCGGGACAGGGACTGTTTTTT
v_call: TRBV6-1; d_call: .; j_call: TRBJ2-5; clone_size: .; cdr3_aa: CASSEQARETQYF; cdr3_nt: TGTGCCAGCAGTGAACAGGCCCGGGAGACCCAGTACTTC
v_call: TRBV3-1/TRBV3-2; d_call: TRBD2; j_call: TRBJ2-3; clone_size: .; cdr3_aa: CASSLLASGGTDTQYF; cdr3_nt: TGTGCCAGCAGCCTTCTAGCGTCGGGGGGGACAGATACGCAGTATTTT
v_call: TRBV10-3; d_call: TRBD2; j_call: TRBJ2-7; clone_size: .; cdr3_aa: CAISESGGPTYEQYF; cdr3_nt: TGTGCCATCAGTGAGAGCGGGGGGCCTACCTACGAGCAGTACTTC
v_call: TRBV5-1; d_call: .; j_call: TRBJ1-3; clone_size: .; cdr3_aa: CASSLAIETGNTIYF; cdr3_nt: TGCGCCAGCAGCTTGGCCATAGAGACTGGAAACACCATATATTTT
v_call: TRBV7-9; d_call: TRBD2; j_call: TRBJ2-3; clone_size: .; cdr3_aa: CRTRSGGTDTQYF; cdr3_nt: TGCCGAACCCGAAGCGGGGGAACAGATACGCAGTATTTT
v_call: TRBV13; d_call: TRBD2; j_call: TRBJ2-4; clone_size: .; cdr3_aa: CASSLGGLAATF; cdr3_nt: TGTGCCAGCAGCTTAGGTGGACTAGCGGCTACCTTC
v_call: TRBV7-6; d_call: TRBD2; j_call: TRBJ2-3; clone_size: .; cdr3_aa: CATSVAGDTQYF; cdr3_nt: TGTGCCACCTCAGTAGCGGGGGATACGCAGTATTTT
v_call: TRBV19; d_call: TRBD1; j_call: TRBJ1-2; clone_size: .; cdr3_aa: CASKLEFSGQDYGYTF; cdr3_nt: TGTGCCAGTAAGCTTGAATTTTCGGGACAGGACTATGGCTACACCTTC
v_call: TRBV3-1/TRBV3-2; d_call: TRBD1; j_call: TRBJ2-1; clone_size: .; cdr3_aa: CASSPSGGSAIGNEQFF; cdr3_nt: TGTGCCAGCAGCCCATCAGGGGGTTCAGCAATCGGTAATGAGCAGTTCTTC
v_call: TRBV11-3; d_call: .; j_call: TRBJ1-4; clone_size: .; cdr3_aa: CASSSLEGQGREKLFF; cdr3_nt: TGTGCCAGCAGCTCCTTGGAGGGGCAGGGTCGCGAAAAACTGTTTTTT
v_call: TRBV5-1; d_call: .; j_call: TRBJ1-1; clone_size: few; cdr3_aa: CASSLRDTEAFF; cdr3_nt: TGCGCCAGCAGCTTGCGGGACACTGAAGCTTTCTTT
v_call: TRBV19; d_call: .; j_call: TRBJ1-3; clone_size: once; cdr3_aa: CASSPGNLGGNGNTIYF; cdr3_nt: TGTGCCAGTAGTCCCGGGAACCTCGGGGGAAATGGAAACACCATATATTTT
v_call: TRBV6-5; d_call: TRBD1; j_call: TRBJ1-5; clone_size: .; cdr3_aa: CASRGQGLSGEPQHF; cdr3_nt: TGTGCCAGCAGAGGACAGGGGTTGAGTGGAGAGCCCCAGCATTTT
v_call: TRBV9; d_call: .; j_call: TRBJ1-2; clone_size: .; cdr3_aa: CASSVDLPQDGYTF; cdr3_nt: TGTGCCAGCAGCGTAGATTTACCCCAGGATGGCTACACCTTC
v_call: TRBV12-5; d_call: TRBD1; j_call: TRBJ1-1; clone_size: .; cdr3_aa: CASGLVPLRQGVGRNTEAFF; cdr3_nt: TGTGCTAGTGGTTTGGTACCCCTCCGACAGGGGGTAGGGAGGAACACTGAAGCTTTCTTT
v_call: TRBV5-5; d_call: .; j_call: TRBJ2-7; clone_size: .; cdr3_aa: CASSTTGMTYEQYF; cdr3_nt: TGTGCCAGCAGCACCACCGGGATGACCTACGAGCAGTACTTC
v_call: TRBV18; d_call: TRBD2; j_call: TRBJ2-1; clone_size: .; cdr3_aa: CASSPPAGGHNEQFF; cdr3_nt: TGTGCCAGCTCACCACCAGCGGGGGGGCACAATGAGCAGTTCTTC
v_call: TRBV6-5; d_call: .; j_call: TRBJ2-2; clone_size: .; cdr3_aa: CASSYVRGTTGELFF; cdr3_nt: TGTGCCAGCAGTTACGTTAGGGGAACCACCGGGGAGCTGTTTTTT
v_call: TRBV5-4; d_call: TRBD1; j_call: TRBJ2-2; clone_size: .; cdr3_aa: CATSRQGTGGELFF; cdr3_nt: TGTGCCACCTCCAGACAGGGGACGGGCGGGGAGCTGTTTTTT
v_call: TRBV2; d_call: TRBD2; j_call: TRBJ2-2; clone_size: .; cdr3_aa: CASNERGRDTGELFF; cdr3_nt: TGTGCCAGCAACGAGCGGGGGCGGGACACCGGGGAGCTGTTTTTT
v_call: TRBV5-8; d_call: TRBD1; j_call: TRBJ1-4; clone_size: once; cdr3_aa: CASSPVDRANEKLFF; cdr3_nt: TGTGCCAGCAGCCCGGTTGACAGGGCTAATGAAAAACTGTTTTTT
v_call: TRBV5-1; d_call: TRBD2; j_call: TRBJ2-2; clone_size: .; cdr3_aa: CASSFGLAGSNTGELFF; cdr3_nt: TGCGCCAGCAGCTTCGGACTAGCGGGCTCGAACACCGGGGAGCTGTTTTTT
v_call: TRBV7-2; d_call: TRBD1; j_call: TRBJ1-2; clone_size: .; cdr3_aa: CASSSKAGTGRDGYTF; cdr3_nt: TGTGCCAGCAGCTCCAAGGCCGGGACAGGGAGGGATGGCTACACCTTC
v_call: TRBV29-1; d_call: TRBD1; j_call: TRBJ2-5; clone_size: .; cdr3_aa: CSVAGTGGKETQYF; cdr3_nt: TGCAGCGTGGCCGGGACAGGGGGTAAAGAGACCCAGTACTTC
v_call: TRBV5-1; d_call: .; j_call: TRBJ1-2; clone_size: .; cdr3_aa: CASSSVPPVGYTF; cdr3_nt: TGCGCCAGCAGTTCCGTCCCCCCGGTAGGCTACACCTTC
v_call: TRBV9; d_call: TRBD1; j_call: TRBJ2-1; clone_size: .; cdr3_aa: CASSALPDRESQGRHNEQFF; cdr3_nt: TGTGCCAGCAGCGCCCTCCCGGACAGGGAAAGCCAGGGACGGCACAATGAGCAGTTCTTC
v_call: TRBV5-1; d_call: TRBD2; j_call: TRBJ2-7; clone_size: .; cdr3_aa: CASRETSGAYEQYF; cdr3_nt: TGCGCCAGTCGGGAGACTAGCGGCGCCTACGAGCAGTACTTC